This T cell receptor (beta chain) was identified in a study of T cell changes during pregnancy in multiple sclerosis. Libraries were prepared by immunoSEQ multiplex PCR; TCRdb keeps only in-frame clonotypes and omits some of them. Here the sample spans more than 85,000 clones, 90% to 95% being singletons. The CDR3 loop spans 14 amino acids. Germline V gives CDR1 KGHSH, CDR2 LQKENI. Trimming at V came to 1 base and at J to 5 bases, leaving 3 bases not matched to a gene. Sequences were derived from peripheral blood, sampled before pregnancy. The TCR was taken from a female donor with multiple sclerosis, enrolled in a pregnancy study. The chain combines TRBV18 with TRBJ2-3; 7 bases agree with TRBD2. CDR3 sequence (DNA): TGTGCCAGCTCACCACTGGCGGGAGAAGATACGCAGTATTTT. Its protein is CASSPLAGEDTQYF.